This note documents a single T cell receptor (beta chain) sequence. Its antigen is unidentified. The CDR3 totals 15 residues. CDR1 is MNHEY, CDR2 SVGAGI, per germline. Trimming removed 2 bases from V and 5 bases from J, with 12 bases in between. The data were taken from a study of CD8 T cell repertoires and HIV-1 epitope variants. Overall study: Tested: three Gag epitope families, Nef HW9 and YT9.

The assay was immunoSEQ multiplex PCR, and TCRdb's table has in-frame clones only and misses some. The sample holds about 5,000 clones, approximately 67% seen once. The clonotype comes from a male donor with HIV. Specimen: cultured CD8+ T cells derived from PBMCs. This sequence joins TRBV6-5 and TRBJ2-2; D may be TRBD2 (7 bases). The CDR3 coding sequence is TGTGCCAGCAGTTACGGTAGGGGGGGAACCGGGGAGCTGTTTTTT. Encoded protein: CASSYGRGGTGELFF.